The rows below give T cell receptor beta chains drawn from one sample of a study of spatial heterogeneity in lung cancer. One entry per CDR3 protein, called by TCRdb with MiXCR from the 5' RACE reads. The sample comprises some 87,000 distinct CDR3 sequences, roughly 8.7% of which are singletons, and less than 9% rests with the top ten. The sample consisted of PBMCs, taken at surgery. Source of these receptors: a male donor with early-stage non-small cell lung cancer. Both conserved end residues are part of each CDR3. Fields, in order: CDR3 protein, CDR3 DNA, V gene, J gene, clone size, D gene. A D gene is named only where the DNA matches it firmly. Where a row states a size, it is once, few, many or the class of an expanded clone; other rows omit it.

CASSSSGQSTSTDTQYF,TGTGCCAGCAGTAGCTCGGGACAATCCACTAGCACAGATACGCAGTATTTT,TRBV12-3/TRBV12-4,TRBJ2-3,many,.
CASSLGGVQETQYF,TGTGCCAGCAGCTTAGGGGGGGTCCAAGAGACCCAGTACTTC,TRBV7-2,TRBJ2-5,many,.
CASSRGQGVSGANVLTF,TGTGCCAGCAGCCGCGGACAGGGTGTCTCTGGGGCCAACGTCCTGACTTTC,TRBV12-3/TRBV12-4,TRBJ2-6,.,TRBD1
CASSSSTGETQYF,TGTGCCAGCAGCAGCTCTACTGGGGAGACCCAGTACTTC,TRBV11-2,TRBJ2-5,few,.
CASSLVGTATYEQYF,TGTGCCAGCAGCTTAGTTGGAACAGCTACCTACGAGCAGTACTTC,TRBV7-2,TRBJ2-7,many,.
CASSLVRTNYGYTF,TGTGCCAGCAGCTTAGTACGGACTAACTATGGCTACACCTTC,TRBV7-2,TRBJ1-2,few,.
CASSPLAGEQYF,TGTGCCAGCTCACCTTTGGCGGGCGAGCAGTACTTC,TRBV18,TRBJ2-7,many,.
CASSPGQGAGTEAFF,TGTGCCAGCAGCCCGGGACAGGGGGCTGGCACTGAAGCTTTCTTT,TRBV5-4,TRBJ1-1,.,TRBD1
CASSQGVGGTDTQYF,TGTGCCAGCAGCCAAGGCGTAGGGGGGACAGATACGCAGTATTTT,TRBV3-1,TRBJ2-3,.,.
CSAPTGDDTGELFF,TGCAGTGCCCCGACAGGGGACGACACCGGGGAGCTGTTTTTT,TRBV20-1,TRBJ2-2,many,TRBD1
CASRRRLAGGTDTQYF,TGTGCCAGCAGACGGAGACTAGCGGGAGGGACTGATACGCAGTATTTT,TRBV6-5,TRBJ2-3,few,TRBD2
CASSRPGQFYEQYF,TGTGCCAGCAGTCGCCCGGGACAGTTCTACGAGCAGTACTTC,TRBV27,TRBJ2-7,.,TRBD1
CASSTPRGRFNNEQFF,TGTGCCAGCAGTACCCCCCGGGGGAGATTCAACAATGAGCAGTTCTTC,TRBV6-2/TRBV6-3,TRBJ2-1,.,.
CASSDTRGTDTQYF,TGCGCCAGCAGTGATACCCGGGGTACAGATACGCAGTATTTT,TRBV10-2,TRBJ2-3,few,.
CASRLAPRDKPSGANVLTF,TGTGCAAGTCGCTTAGCGCCCCGGGACAAACCTTCTGGGGCCAACGTCCTGACTTTC,TRBV12-2,TRBJ2-6,few,.
CSARAAGADSYNEQFF,TGCAGTGCTAGAGCGGCGGGGGCCGACTCCTACAATGAGCAGTTCTTC,TRBV20-1,TRBJ2-1,few,.
CASSLNGGFGNIQYF,TGTGCCAGCAGCCTAAACGGAGGTTTTGGCAACATTCAGTACTTC,TRBV7-3,TRBJ2-4,.,.
CASSPGLAGTEQYF,TGTGCCAGCAGCCCGGGACTAGCGGGAACCGAGCAGTACTTC,TRBV5-4,TRBJ2-7,many,TRBD2
CASSPNGQNTEAFF,TGTGCCAGCAGCCCAAACGGGCAAAACACTGAAGCTTTCTTT,TRBV6-5,TRBJ1-1,.,.
CSARIGSDNSPLHF,TGCAGTGCTAGAATCGGCAGCGATAATTCACCCCTCCACTTT,TRBV20-1,TRBJ1-6,.,.
CASSVTLTGPQETQYF,TGTGCCAGCAGCGTAACGCTAACAGGGCCTCAAGAGACCCAGTACTTC,TRBV9,TRBJ2-5,many,.
CASSPTSGGSTDTQYF,TGTGCCAGCAGCCCTACTAGCGGGGGCAGCACAGATACGCAGTATTTT,TRBV7-7,TRBJ2-3,many,TRBD2
CASSMDRGLGNQPQHF,TGTGCCAGCAGTATGGACAGGGGTTTAGGGAATCAGCCCCAGCATTTT,TRBV6-6,TRBJ1-5,few,TRBD1
CASSLPGTEIF,TGCGCCAGCAGCTTGCCCGGGACAGAGATCTTC,TRBV5-1,TRBJ2-1,many,TRBD1
CSALPSGDTEAFF,TGCAGTGCTTTACCTTCGGGGGACACTGAAGCTTTCTTT,TRBV20-1,TRBJ1-1,many,.
CASSERQHTDTQYF,TGCGCCAGCAGTGAACGGCAGCACACAGATACGCAGTATTTT,TRBV10-1,TRBJ2-3,many,.
CSVRRGSEEQYF,TGCAGCGTCAGAAGGGGGTCCGAGGAGCAGTACTTC,TRBV29-1,TRBJ2-7,few,.